These 24 T cell receptor beta chains came from one sample sequenced in a study of T cell responses to AZD1222 COVID-19 vaccine. Only in-frame clones appear in the TCRdb table, and some are missing; sequencing was by immunoSEQ multiplex PCR. The sample lists roughly 65,000 clones; 88% were seen once. Sequencing used peripheral blood, obtained on day 0 of AZD1222 vaccination. Every receptor here comes from an adult in good health.

The chain uses TRBV6-5 and TRBJ1-2; D ambiguous. The ends were cut back, 0 bases at V and 0 bases at J, with 8 bases in the middle. The CDR3 consists of 15 residues. The germline gives CDR1 MNHEY, CDR2 SVGAGI. CDR3: CASSYSPDPNYGYTF. In DNA form, the CDR3 reads TGTGCCAGCAGTTACTCGCCAGACCCTAACTATGGCTACACCTTC.

The chain links TRBV6-4 to TRBJ2-3; D is unresolved. The V and J ends lost 0 bases and 2 bases respectively, with 3 bases between them. Germline V lookup: CDR1 MRHNA, CDR2 SNTAGT. This CDR3 has 13 amino acids. The CDR3 loop is CASSDSDTDTQYF. CDR3 in DNA: TGTGCCAGCAGTGACTCGGACACAGATACGCAGTATTTT.

The V and J genes are TRBV6-2 or TRBV6-3 and TRBJ2-7; no firm D call. The germline V and J ends were trimmed by 0 bases and 2 bases, with 8 bases remaining between them. CDR3 length: 14 residues. Looked up from germline, CDR1 is MNHEY and CDR2 is SVGEGT. The CDR3 loop reads CASSYSEPTYEQYF. The CDR3 coding sequence is TGTGCCAGCAGTTACTCCGAGCCAACCTACGAGCAGTACTTC.

The rearrangement links TRBV5-1 to TRBJ2-5; D remains unclear. CDR1 SGHRS and CDR2 YFSETQ come from the germline V gene. The CDR3 contains 14 residues. Trimming pared 4 bases from V and 4 bases from J, leaving 14 bases between. The CDR3 loop is CASSPLFERETQYF. The CDR3 nucleotides read TGCGCCAGCAGCCCCCTGTTTGAGCGAGAGACCCAGTACTTC.

The V and J genes are TRBV29-1 and TRBJ2-5; 7 bases map to TRBD1. Germline lookup yields CDR1 SQVTM and CDR2 ANQGSEA. The CDR3 contains 14 residues. V trimming: 5 bases; J trimming: 2 bases; junction bases outside the gene matches: 8. CDR3 region: CSVLTGVDQETQYF. The CDR3 region has the DNA TGCAGCGTTTTAACAGGGGTGGATCAAGAGACCCAGTACTTC.

The chain carries TRBV27 and TRBJ1-2; D possibly corresponds to TRBD1 (6 bases). The CDR3 runs 14 residues. The germline V gene encodes CDR1 MNHEY and CDR2 SMNVEV (reference sequence). Deletions cut 5 bases from V and 4 bases from J, with 14 bases between. This CDR3 reads CASSTSGVSYGYTF. The DNA for the CDR3 is TGTGCCAGCAGTACCTCAGGGGTTTCCTATGGCTACACCTTC.

The rearrangement links TRBV4-1 to TRBJ1-6, with 7 bases that match TRBD1. Losses at the gene ends were 5 bases for V and 5 bases for J; bases not matched to a gene: 3. This CDR3 is 14 amino acids long. Germline assignment: CDR1 MGHRA and CDR2 YSYEKL. The CDR3 nucleotides read TGCGCCAGCAGCGGGACAGTGAATAATTCACCCCTCCACTTT. This codes for CASSGTVNNSPLHF.

V usage is TRBV27 and J usage is TRBJ1-2, with D possibly matching TRBD1 (6 bases). The V end lost 4 bases, the J end lost 5 bases, and 11 bases lay between the germline ends. The V gene's germline CDR1 is MNHEY and CDR2 SMNVEV (reference sequence). There are 13 residues in the CDR3. CDR3 loop: CASSSWTDYGYTF. The CDR3 coding sequence is TGTGCCAGCAGTTCTTGGACAGATTATGGCTACACCTTC.

The V call is TRBV4-1, the J call TRBJ2-1; D uncertain. Between the trimmed V and J ends, which lost 4 bases and 0 bases, there was a span of 10 bases. The CDR3 runs to 15 residues. Germline CDR1 reads MGHRA; CDR2 reads YSYEKL. The CDR3 is CASSPTGISYNEQFF. The CDR3 nucleotides read TGCGCCAGCAGCCCTACTGGGATCTCCTACAATGAGCAGTTCTTC.

The count of this clone is one. This chain uses TRBV2 with TRBJ2-1; 8 bases agree with TRBD2. Germline CDR1 and CDR2: SNHLY and FYNNEI. The J segment lost 3 bases and the V segment lost 1 base, leaving 2 bases of the junction unmatched. CDR3 length: 15 amino acids. The CDR3 DNA sequence: TGTGCCAGCAGTGAAGGCACTAGCGGCTACAATGAGCAGTTCTTC. Translating gives CASSEGTSGYNEQFF.

The V and J genes are TRBV3-1 (or the pseudogene TRBV3-2) and TRBJ2-3; 10 bases match TRBD2. The J segment lost 2 bases and the V segment lost 4 bases, leaving 6 bases of the junction unmatched. Germline V lookup: CDR1 LGHDT, CDR2 YNNKEL (reference sequence). The CDR3 sequence is 16 residues long. Here the CDR3 reads CASSPASGSYTDTQYF. The CDR3 DNA reads TGTGCCAGCAGCCCCGCTAGCGGGAGCTACACAGATACGCAGTATTTT.

The V gene is TRBV18, the J gene TRBJ1-2, with a tentative D call TRBD1 (6 bases). Deletions cut 2 bases from V and 4 bases from J, with 11 bases between. Germline lookup yields CDR1 KGHSH and CDR2 LQKENI. This CDR3 contains 14 residues. In DNA, the CDR3 is TGTGCCAGCTCACCAAATAGGGACACCTATGGCTACACCTTC. Translating gives CASSPNRDTYGYTF.

DNA of the CDR3: TGTGCCAGCAGCTTAGTCGAGGGGGGGTATGGCTACACCTTC. It encodes CASSLVEGGYGYTF. The chain has TRBV7-8 and TRBJ1-2; D is perhaps TRBD1 (6 bases). Trimming pared 1 base from V and 5 bases from J, leaving 11 bases between. Germline assignment: CDR1 SGHVS and CDR2 FQNEAQ. The CDR3 totals 14 residues.

J is TRBJ2-1 and V is TRBV7-8, with D tentatively TRBD1 or TRBD2 (5 bases each). This CDR3 is 14 amino acids long. V lost 0 bases to trimming and J lost 4 bases, with 7 bases between them. Germline CDR1 reads SGHVS; CDR2 reads FQNEAQ. The CDR3 bases are TGTGCCAGCAGCTTAGCCGGGGCTTACAATGAGCAGTTCTTC. Protein: CASSLAGAYNEQFF.

This chain links TRBV29-1 with TRBJ2-1; 14 positions agree with TRBD2. CDR1 is SQVTM, CDR2 ANQGSEA, per germline. After removal of 4 bases from V and 0 bases from J, the junction contained 5 bases not matched to a gene. The CDR3 extends over 17 amino acids. The CDR3 DNA reads as TGCAGCGTTGGACTAGCGGGAGGGCCCTACTCCTACAATGAGCAGTTCTTC. It specifies CSVGLAGGPYSYNEQFF.

This clone was observed a handful of times. The chain links TRBV27 to TRBJ2-5; TRBD2 matches at 13 bases. Trimming cost V 2 bases and J 4 bases; bases outside gene matches: 7. The CDR3 consists of 17 residues. Germline CDR1 reads MNHEY; CDR2 reads SMNVEV (reference sequence). In DNA form, the CDR3 reads TGTGCCAGCAGTTTAGGAGGACTAGCGGGAGCCGTAGAGACCCAGTACTTC. This encodes CASSLGGLAGAVETQYF.

The V gene is TRBV5-1, the J gene TRBJ2-3, with TRBD2 matching over 9 bases. Germline CDR1 is SGHRS and CDR2 is YFSETQ. CDR3 length: 16 amino acids. V gave up 4 bases and J gave up 5 bases; unmatched junction bases: 11. CDR3: CASSRGLAGEVDTQYF. In nucleotides, the CDR3 is TGCGCCAGCAGCCGGGGGTTAGCGGGAGAGGTAGATACGCAGTATTTT.

The genes are TRBV10-3 and TRBJ1-5; D is perhaps TRBD1 (6 bases). The CDR3 loop spans 15 amino acids. In germline, CDR1 is ENHRY, CDR2 SYGVKD. V was cut by 3 bases and J by 5 bases, with 14 bases left in between. CDR3 amino acids: CAISDKGQNYQPQHF. DNA of the CDR3: TGTGCCATCAGTGACAAGGGACAAAATTATCAGCCCCAGCATTTT.

The chain has TRBV5-6 and TRBJ1-1; a weak D match, TRBD1 (6 bases). V was trimmed by 5 bases and J by 5 bases, leaving 19 bases between them. Germline-derived CDR1 and CDR2 are SGHDT and YYEEEE. The CDR3 runs 15 residues. The CDR3 DNA reads TGTGCCAGCAGGGACCTCACAGGGTTCCGGACTGAAGCTTTCTTT. Translation: CASRDLTGFRTEAFF.

This sequence joins TRBV2 and TRBJ2-3, with TRBD2 matching over 7 bases. Germline lookup yields CDR1 SNHLY and CDR2 FYNNEI. This CDR3 spans 15 amino acids. Trimming cost V 3 bases and J 4 bases; bases outside gene matches: 7. The CDR3 is CASSDFGGSADTQYF. The CDR3 nucleotides are TGTGCCAGCAGTGACTTCGGCGGGAGCGCAGATACGCAGTATTTT.

This clone came up a few times. This CDR3 is CASSTGRGGTEAFF. As DNA, the CDR3 is TGTGCCAGCAGCACCGGCAGGGGAGGAACTGAAGCTTTCTTT. The J gene is TRBJ1-1, the V gene TRBV6-2 or TRBV6-3, with D tentatively TRBD1 (6 bases). V was trimmed by 6 bases and J by 5 bases, leaving 16 bases between them. The CDR3 sequence is 14 residues long. The V gene's germline CDR1 is MNHEY and CDR2 SVGEGT.

The chain has TRBV3-1 (or the pseudogene TRBV3-2) and TRBJ1-3; perhaps TRBD1 as D (5 bases). The CDR3 is 15 amino acids. Trimming pared 1 base from V and 8 bases from J, leaving 15 bases between. Germline-derived CDR1 and CDR2 are LGHDT and YNNKEL (reference sequence). The CDR3 loop reads CASSQGSGAGYTIYF. In nucleotides, the CDR3 is TGTGCCAGCAGCCAAGGGTCTGGGGCCGGGTACACCATATATTTT.

This chain connects TRBV10-1 to TRBJ2-1; TRBD2 matches at 8 bases. The V and J ends lost 3 bases and 1 base, in that order; junction bases with no gene match: 5. The CDR3 is 16 amino acids. Germline lookup yields CDR1 WNHNN and CDR2 SYGVQD (reference sequence). This CDR3 reads CASSDASGRSYNEQFF. The CDR3, as DNA: TGCGCCAGCAGTGATGCAAGCGGGAGATCCTACAATGAGCAGTTCTTC.

V is TRBV5-1 and J is TRBJ2-1; perhaps TRBD1 as D (5 bases). CDR1 is SGHRS, CDR2 YFSETQ, per germline. V lost 3 bases and J lost 1, with 14 bases in between. This CDR3 is 16 amino acids long. This CDR3 reads CASSSSGLGSYNEQFF. The CDR3 coding sequence is TGCGCCAGCAGCTCGTCAGGGCTCGGGTCCTACAATGAGCAGTTCTTC.